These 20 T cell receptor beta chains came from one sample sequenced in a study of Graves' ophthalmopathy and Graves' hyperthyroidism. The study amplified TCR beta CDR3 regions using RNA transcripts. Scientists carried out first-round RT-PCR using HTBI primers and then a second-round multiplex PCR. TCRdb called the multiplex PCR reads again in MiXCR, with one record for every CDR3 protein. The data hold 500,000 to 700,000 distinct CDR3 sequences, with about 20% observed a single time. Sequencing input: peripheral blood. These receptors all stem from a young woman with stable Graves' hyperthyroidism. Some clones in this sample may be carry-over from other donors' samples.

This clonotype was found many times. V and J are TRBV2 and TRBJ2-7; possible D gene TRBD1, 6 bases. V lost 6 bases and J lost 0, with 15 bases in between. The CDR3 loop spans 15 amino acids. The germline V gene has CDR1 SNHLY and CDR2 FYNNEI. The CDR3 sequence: CASRGRTESSYEQYF. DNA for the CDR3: TGTGCCAGCAGGGGTCGGACAGAGAGCTCCTACGAGCAGTACTTC.

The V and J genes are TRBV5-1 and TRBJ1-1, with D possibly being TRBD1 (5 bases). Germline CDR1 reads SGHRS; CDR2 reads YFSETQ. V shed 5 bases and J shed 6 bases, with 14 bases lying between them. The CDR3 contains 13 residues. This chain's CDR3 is CASSWGVGAEAFF. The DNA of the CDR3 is TGCGCCAGCAGTTGGGGGGTAGGCGCTGAAGCTTTCTTT. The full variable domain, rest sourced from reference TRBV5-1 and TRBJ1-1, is KAGVTQTPRYLIKTRGQQVTLSCSPISGHRSVSWYQQTPGQGLQFLFEYFSETQRNKGNFPGRFSGRQFSNSRSEMNVSTLELGDSALYLCASSWGVGAEAFFGQGTRLTVV.

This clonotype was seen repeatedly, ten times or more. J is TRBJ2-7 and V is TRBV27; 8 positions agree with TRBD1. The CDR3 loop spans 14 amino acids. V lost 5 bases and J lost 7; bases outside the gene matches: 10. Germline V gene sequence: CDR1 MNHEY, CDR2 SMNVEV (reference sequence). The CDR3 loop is CASSLLGRGREQYF. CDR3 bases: TGTGCCAGCAGTCTCCTGGGCAGGGGGCGAGAGCAGTACTTC.

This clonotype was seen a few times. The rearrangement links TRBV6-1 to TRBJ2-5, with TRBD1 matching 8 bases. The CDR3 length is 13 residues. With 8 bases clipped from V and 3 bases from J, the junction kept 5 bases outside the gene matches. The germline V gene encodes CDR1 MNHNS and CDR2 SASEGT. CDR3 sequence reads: CASYRGQEETQYF. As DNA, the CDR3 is TGTGCCAGCTATCGGGGACAGGAAGAGACCCAGTACTTC.

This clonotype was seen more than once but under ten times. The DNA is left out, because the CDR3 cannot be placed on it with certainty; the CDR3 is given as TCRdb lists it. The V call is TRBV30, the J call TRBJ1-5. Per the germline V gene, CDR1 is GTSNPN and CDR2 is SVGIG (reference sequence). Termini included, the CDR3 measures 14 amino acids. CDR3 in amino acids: CAWSVGVGNQPRHF.

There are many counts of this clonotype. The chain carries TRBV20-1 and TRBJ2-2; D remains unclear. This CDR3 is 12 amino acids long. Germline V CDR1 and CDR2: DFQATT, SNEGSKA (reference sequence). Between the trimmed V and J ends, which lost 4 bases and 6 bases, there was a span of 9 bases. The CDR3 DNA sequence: TGCAGTGCTACTGGGGTTGCCGGGGAGCTGTTTTTT. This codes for CSATGVAGELFF.

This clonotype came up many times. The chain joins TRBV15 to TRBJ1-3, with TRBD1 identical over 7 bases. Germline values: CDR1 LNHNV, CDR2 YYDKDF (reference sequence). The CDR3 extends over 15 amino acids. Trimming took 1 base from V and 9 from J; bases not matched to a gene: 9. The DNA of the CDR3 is TGTGCCACCAGCAGAGTAAGGGGGCCTGGAGCCACCATATATTTT. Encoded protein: CATSRVRGPGATIYF.

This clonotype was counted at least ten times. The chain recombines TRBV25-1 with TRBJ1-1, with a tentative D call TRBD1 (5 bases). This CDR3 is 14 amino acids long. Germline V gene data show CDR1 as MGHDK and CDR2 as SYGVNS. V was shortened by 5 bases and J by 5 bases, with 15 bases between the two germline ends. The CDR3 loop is CASSPGGGLTEAFF. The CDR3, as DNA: TGTGCCAGCAGTCCCGGGGGGGGGTTGACTGAAGCTTTCTTT.

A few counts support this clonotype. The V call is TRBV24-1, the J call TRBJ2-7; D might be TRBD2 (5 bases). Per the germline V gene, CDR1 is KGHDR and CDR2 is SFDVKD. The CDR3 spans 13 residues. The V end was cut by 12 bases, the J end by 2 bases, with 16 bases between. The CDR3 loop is CAFSQEVAYEQYF. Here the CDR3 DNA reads TGTGCCTTCTCCCAGGAGGTGGCCTACGAGCAGTACTTC.

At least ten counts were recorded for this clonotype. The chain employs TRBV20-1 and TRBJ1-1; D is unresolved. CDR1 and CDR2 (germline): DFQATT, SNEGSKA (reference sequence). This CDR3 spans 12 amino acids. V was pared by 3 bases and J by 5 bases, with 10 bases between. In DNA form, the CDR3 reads TGCAGTGCTAGCCCTGGGGAGACTGAAGCTTTCTTT. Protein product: CSASPGETEAFF.

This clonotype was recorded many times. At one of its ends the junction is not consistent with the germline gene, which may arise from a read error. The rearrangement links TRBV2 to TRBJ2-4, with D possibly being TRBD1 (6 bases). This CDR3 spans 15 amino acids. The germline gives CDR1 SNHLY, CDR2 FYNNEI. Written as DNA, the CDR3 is TGTGCCAGCAGGGAAAGTATAGCCTCATGGGACATTAAGTACTTC. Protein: CASRESIASWDIKYF.

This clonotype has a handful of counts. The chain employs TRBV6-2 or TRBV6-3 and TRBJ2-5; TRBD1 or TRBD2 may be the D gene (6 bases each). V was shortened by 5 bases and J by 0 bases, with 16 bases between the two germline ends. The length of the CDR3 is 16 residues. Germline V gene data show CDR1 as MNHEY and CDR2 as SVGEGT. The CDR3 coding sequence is TGTGCCAGCAGTCCTGGTCGGGGGCCGAACCAAGAGACCCAGTACTTC. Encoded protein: CASSPGRGPNQETQYF.

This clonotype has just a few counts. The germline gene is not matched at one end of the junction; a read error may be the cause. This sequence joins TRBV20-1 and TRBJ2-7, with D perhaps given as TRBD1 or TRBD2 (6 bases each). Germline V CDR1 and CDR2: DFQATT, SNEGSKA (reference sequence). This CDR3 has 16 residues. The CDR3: CSARDPEGGSSCEQYF. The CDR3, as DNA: TGCAGTGCTAGAGATCCGGAGGGGGGAAGCTCCTGCGAGCAGTACTTC.

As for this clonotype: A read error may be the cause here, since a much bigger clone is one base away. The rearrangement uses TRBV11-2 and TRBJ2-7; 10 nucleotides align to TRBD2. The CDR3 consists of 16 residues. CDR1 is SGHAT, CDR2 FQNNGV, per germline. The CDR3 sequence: CASSLGGTSASCEQYF. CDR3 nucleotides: TGTGCCAGCAGCTTAGGTGGGACTAGCGCCTCCTGCGAGCAGTACTTC.

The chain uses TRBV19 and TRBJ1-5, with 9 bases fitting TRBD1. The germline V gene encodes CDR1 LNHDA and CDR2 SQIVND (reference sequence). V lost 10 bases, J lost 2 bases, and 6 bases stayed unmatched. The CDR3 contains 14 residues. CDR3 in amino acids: CATSDRGGNQPQHF. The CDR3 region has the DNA TGTGCCACCTCGGACAGGGGAGGCAATCAGCCCCAGCATTTT.

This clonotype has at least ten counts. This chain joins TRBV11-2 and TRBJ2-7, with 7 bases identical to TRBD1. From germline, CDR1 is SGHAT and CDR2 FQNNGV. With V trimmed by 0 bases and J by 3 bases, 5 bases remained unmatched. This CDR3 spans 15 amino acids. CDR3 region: CASSLEGDRVYEQYF. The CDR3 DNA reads TGTGCCAGCAGCTTAGAAGGTGACAGGGTCTACGAGCAGTACTTC.

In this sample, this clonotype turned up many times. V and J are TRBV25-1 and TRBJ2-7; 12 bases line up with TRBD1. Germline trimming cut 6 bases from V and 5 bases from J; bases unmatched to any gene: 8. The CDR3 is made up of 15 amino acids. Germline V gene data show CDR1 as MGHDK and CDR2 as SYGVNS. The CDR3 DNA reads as TGTGCCAGCAGCCCGGAGGGGACAGGGGGCAACGAGCAGTACTTC. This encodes CASSPEGTGGNEQYF.

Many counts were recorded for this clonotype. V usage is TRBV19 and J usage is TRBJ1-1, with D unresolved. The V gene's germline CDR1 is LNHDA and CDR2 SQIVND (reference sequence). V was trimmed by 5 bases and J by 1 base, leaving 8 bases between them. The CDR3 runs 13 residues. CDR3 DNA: TGTGCCAGTAGTCCCCCGTGGAACACTGAAGCTTTCTTT. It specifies CASSPPWNTEAFF.

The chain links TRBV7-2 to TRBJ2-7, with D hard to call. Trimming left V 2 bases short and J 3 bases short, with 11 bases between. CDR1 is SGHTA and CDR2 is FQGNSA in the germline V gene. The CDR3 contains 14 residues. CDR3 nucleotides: TGTGCCAGCAGCTTACGTCAGGCGGTCTACGAGCAGTACTTC. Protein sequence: CASSLRQAVYEQYF.

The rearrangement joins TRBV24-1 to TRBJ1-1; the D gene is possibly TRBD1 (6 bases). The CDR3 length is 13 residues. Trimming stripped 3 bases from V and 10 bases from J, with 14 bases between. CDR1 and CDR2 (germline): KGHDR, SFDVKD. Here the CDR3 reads CATSDAGQYGAFF. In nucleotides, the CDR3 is TGTGCCACCAGTGATGCCGGACAGTACGGAGCTTTCTTT.